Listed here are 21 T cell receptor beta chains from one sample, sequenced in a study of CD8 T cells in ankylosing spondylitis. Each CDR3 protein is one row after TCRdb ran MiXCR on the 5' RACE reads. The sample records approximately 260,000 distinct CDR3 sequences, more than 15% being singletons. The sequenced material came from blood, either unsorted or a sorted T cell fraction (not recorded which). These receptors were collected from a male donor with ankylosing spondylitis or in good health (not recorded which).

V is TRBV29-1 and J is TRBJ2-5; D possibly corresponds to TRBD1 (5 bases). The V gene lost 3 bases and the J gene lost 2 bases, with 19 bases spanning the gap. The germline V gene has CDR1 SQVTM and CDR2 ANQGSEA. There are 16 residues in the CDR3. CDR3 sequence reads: CSVEPLDRQGQETQYF. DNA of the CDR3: TGCAGCGTTGAGCCTCTCGACCGGCAGGGTCAAGAGACCCAGTACTTC.

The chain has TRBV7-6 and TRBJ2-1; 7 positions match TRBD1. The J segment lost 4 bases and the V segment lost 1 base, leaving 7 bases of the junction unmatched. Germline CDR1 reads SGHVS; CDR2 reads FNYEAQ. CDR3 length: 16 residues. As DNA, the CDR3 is TGTGCCAGCAGCTTAGAATGGGACAGTTCTTACAATGAGCAGTTCTTC. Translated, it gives CASSLEWDSSYNEQFF. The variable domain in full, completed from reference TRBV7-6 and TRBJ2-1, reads GAGVSQSPRYKVTKRGQDVALRCDPISGHVSLYWYRQALGQGPEFLTYFNYEAQQDKSGLPNDRFSAERPEGSISTLTIQRTEQRDSAMYRCASSLEWDSSYNEQFFGPGTRLTVL.

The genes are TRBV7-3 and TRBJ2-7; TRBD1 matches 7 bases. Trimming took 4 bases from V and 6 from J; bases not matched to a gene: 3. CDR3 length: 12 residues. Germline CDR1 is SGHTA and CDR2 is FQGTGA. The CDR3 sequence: CASSSSGGEQYF. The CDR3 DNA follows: TGTGCCAGCAGCTCGTCAGGGGGCGAGCAGTACTTC.

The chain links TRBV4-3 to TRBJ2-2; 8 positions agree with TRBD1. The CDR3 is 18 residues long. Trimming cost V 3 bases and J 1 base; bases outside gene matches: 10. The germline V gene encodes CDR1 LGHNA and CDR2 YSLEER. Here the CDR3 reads CASSHDPRTGLNTGELFF. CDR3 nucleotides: TGCGCCAGCAGCCACGACCCCCGGACAGGGCTGAACACCGGGGAGCTGTTTTTT.

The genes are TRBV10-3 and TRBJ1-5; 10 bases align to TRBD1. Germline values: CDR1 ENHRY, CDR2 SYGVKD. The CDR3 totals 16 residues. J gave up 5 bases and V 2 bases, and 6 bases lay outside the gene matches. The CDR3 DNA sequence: TGTGCCATCAGTGAGAGGGGACAGGGGAGCGATCAGCCCCAGCATTTT. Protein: CAISERGQGSDQPQHF.

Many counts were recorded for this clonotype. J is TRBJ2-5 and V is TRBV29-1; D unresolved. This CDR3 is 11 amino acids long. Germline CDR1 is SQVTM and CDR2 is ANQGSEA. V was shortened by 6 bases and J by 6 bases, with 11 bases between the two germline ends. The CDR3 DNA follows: TGCAGCGTCCCGATAGGGCAGACCCAGTACTTC. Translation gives CSVPIGQTQYF.

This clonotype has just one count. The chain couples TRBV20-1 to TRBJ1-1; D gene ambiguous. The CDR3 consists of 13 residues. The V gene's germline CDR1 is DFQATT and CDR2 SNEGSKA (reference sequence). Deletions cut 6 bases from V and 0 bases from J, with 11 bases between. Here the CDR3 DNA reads TGCAGTGCGGCCAGGTTCATGAACACTGAAGCTTTCTTT. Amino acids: CSAARFMNTEAFF.

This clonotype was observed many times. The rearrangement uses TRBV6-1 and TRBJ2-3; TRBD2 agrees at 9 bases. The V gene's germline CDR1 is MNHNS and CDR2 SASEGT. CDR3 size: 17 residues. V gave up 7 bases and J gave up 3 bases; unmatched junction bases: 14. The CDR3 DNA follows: TGTGCCAGCACCCCAATAGCGGGAGCACTCGGGACAGATACGCAGTATTTT. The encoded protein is CASTPIAGALGTDTQYF.

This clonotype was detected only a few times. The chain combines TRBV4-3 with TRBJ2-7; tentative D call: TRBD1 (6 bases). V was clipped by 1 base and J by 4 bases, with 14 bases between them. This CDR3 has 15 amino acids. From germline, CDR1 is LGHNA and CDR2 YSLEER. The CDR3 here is CASSQAEQGSYEQYF. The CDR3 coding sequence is TGCGCCAGCAGCCAAGCAGAACAGGGTTCATACGAGCAGTACTTC.

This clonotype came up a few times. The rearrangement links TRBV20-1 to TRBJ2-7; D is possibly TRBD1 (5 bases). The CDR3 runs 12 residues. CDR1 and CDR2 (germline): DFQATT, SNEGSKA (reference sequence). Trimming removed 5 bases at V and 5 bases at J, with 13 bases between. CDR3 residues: CSAPSRADEQYF. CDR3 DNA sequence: TGCAGTGCTCCGAGCAGGGCGGACGAGCAGTACTTC.

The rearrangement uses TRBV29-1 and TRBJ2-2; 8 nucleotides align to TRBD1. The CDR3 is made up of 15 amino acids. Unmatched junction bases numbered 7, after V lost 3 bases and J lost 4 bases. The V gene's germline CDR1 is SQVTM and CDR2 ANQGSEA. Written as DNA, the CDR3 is TGCAGCGTTGATTTAGGACAGGGTGGCACCGGGGAGCTGTTTTTT. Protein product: CSVDLGQGGTGELFF.

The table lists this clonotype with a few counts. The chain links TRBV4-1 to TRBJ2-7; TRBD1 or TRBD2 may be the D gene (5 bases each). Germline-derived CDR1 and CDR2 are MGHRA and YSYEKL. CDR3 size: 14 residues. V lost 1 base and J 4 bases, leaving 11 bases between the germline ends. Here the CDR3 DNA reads TGCGCCAGCAGCCAAGTTGGGACGGAATACGAGCAGTACTTC. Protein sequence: CASSQVGTEYEQYF.

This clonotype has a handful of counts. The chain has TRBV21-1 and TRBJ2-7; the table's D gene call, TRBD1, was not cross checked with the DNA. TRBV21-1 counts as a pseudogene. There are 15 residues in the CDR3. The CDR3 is CASSKCGTGSGEQYF. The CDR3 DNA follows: TGTGCCAGCAGCAAATGTGGGACAGGGTCCGGCGAGCAGTACTTC.

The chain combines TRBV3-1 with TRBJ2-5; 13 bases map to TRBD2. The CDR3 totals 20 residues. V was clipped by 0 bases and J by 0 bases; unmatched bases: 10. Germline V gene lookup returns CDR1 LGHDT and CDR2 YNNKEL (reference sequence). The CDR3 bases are TGTGCCAGCAGCCAAGATGTGGGACTAGCGGGAAGGTCGGACCAAGAGACCCAGTACTTC. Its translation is CASSQDVGLAGRSDQETQYF.

This CDR3 reads CSARLPGERTSAYEQYF. CDR3 sequence (DNA): TGCAGTGCTAGACTCCCAGGAGAGAGGACTAGCGCTTACGAGCAGTACTTC. The chain has TRBV20-1 and TRBJ2-7; 9 nucleotides align to TRBD2. The germline gives CDR1 DFQATT, CDR2 SNEGSKA (reference sequence). The V segment lost 2 bases and the J segment 4 bases; nucleotides outside the gene matches: 15. The CDR3 totals 17 residues.

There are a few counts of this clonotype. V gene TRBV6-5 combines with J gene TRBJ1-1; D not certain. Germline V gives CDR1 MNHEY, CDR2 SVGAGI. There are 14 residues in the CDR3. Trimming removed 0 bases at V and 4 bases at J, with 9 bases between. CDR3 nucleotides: TGTGCCAGCAGTTACTCAGGCGAAATCACTGAAGCTTTCTTT. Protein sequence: CASSYSGEITEAFF.

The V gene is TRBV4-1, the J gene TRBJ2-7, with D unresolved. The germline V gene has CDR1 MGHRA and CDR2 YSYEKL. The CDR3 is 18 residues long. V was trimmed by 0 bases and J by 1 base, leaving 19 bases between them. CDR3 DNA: TGCGCCAGCAGCCAAGACGTCACCCATATCGGTCCGTCCTACGAGCAGTACTTC. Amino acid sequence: CASSQDVTHIGPSYEQYF.

The CDR3 loop reads CASSQGTGELAGEQYF. DNA for the CDR3: TGCGCCAGCAGCCAGGGGACAGGGGAACTAGCGGGCGAGCAGTACTTC. The V and J genes are TRBV4-1 and TRBJ2-7, with D perhaps TRBD1 (10 bases). The ends were cut back, 3 bases at V and 6 bases at J, with 21 bases in the middle. This CDR3 contains 16 residues. Germline assignment: CDR1 MGHRA and CDR2 YSYEKL.

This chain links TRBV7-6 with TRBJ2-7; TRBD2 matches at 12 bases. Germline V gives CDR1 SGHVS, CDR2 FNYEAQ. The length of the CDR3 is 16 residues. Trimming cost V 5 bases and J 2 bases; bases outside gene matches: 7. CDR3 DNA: TGTGCCAGCAGCCCAAGTCGGACTAGCGGGACCTACGAGCAGTACTTC. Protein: CASSPSRTSGTYEQYF.

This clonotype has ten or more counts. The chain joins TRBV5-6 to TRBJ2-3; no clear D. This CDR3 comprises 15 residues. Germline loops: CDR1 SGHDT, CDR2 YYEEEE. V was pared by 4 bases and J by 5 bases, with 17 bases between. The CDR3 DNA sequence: TGTGCCAGCAGCACCCGGACCTCTTGGGGAGATACGCAGTATTTT. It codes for CASSTRTSWGDTQYF. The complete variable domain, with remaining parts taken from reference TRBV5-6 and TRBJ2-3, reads DAGVTQSPTHLIKTRGQQVTLRCSPKSGHDTVSWYQQALGQGPQFIFQYYEEEERQRGNFPDRFSGHQFPNYSSELNVNALLLGDSALYLCASSTRTSWGDTQYFGPGTRLTVL.

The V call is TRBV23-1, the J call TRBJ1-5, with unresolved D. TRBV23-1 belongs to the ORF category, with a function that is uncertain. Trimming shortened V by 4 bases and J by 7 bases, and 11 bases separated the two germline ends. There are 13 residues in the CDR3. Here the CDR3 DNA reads TGCGCCAGCAGTCCTAGGCGGTGGCAGCCCCAGCATTTT. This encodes CASSPRRWQPQHF.